The 31 T cell receptor beta chains listed next were all sequenced from one sample in a study of shared clonotypes between healthy human individuals. Produced via immunoSEQ multiplex PCR; TCRdb's table is partial and in-frame only. The sample shows 2,500,000 or so clones, under 95% of them seen only once. The sequencing input was naive CD4+ T cells from PBMCs. Subset noted: CD45RA+ positively selected. The receptors shown here come from a man between 18 and 35 years old in good health. Some clones in this sample may be carry-over from other donors' samples.

V gene TRBV28 combines with J gene TRBJ1-5; possible D gene TRBD1, 5 bases. This CDR3 is built from 17 residues. Germline lookup yields CDR1 MDHEN and CDR2 SYDVKM. V was cut by 1 base and J by 0 bases, with 13 bases left in between. CDR3 nucleotide sequence: TGTGCCAGCAGTTTATCGATGATGGGGGGTAGCAATCAGCCCCAGCATTTT. Translating it yields CASSLSMMGGSNQPQHF.

V is TRBV5-1 and J is TRBJ2-1; 7 bases line up with TRBD1. The V gene end was trimmed by 4 bases and the J gene end by 0 bases; junction bases not matched to a gene: 4. Germline values: CDR1 SGHRS, CDR2 YFSETQ. The CDR3 totals 15 residues. CDR3: CASSRDSNSYNEQFF. CDR3 DNA: TGCGCCAGCAGCAGGGACAGCAACTCCTACAATGAGCAGTTCTTC.

The rearrangement uses TRBV20-1 and TRBJ2-1; unclear D gene. This CDR3 region has 11 residues. The V end lost 4 bases, the J end lost 6 bases, and 7 bases lay between the germline ends. Germline CDR1 reads DFQATT; CDR2 reads SNEGSKA (reference sequence). CDR3 sequence (DNA): TGCAGTGCTAAAATACTCAATGAGCAGTTCTTC. It encodes CSAKILNEQFF.

This sequence joins TRBV27 and TRBJ2-2; 7 bases match TRBD1. This CDR3 contains 16 residues. Germline CDR1 is MNHEY and CDR2 is SMNVEV (reference sequence). J was trimmed by 6 bases and V by 3 bases; bases with no gene match: 10. CDR3 nucleotide sequence: TGTGCCAGCAGTTTTAGTTTGCGAGGGGGCCCCGGGGAGCTGTTTTTT. Its translation is CASSFSLRGGPGELFF.

The chain has TRBV7-2 and TRBJ2-2; 14 bases are shared with TRBD2. The junction had 5 bases not matched to a gene; V was cut back by 5 bases and J by 3 bases. The germline V gene encodes CDR1 SGHTA and CDR2 FQGNSA. The length of the CDR3 is 17 residues. The CDR3 loop is CASSPGLAGVDTGELFF. The DNA of the CDR3 is TGTGCCAGCAGCCCGGGACTAGCGGGAGTCGACACCGGGGAGCTGTTTTTT.

The chain is built from TRBV20-1 and TRBJ2-4; D might be TRBD1 (5 bases). The V end lost 6 bases, the J end lost 6 bases, and 6 bases lay between the germline ends. CDR1 DFQATT and CDR2 SNEGSKA come from the germline V gene (reference sequence). CDR3 length equals 10 residues. DNA of the CDR3: TGCAGTGCGGGGCCAAACATTCAGTACTTC. Translated: CSAGPNIQYF.

The chain carries TRBV27 and TRBJ1-5; no clear D. Between the trimmed V and J ends, which lost 4 bases and 3 bases, there was a span of 19 bases. The germline gives CDR1 MNHEY, CDR2 SMNVEV (reference sequence). CDR3 length: 17 amino acids. The CDR3 nucleotides read TGTGCCAGCAGTTCCGTCCGAAGAACAAAGGACAATCAGCCCCAGCATTTT. Translated: CASSSVRRTKDNQPQHF.

The rearrangement uses TRBV5-4 and TRBJ2-4; the match to TRBD2 covers 13 bases. The V and J ends lost 2 bases and 9 bases, in that order; junction bases with no gene match: 2. Germline assignment: CDR1 SGHNT and CDR2 YYREEE (reference sequence). CDR3 length equals 14 residues. The CDR3: CASSLGLAGAIQYF. CDR3 coding DNA: TGTGCCAGCAGCTTAGGACTAGCGGGAGCCATTCAGTACTTC.

This rearrangement joins TRBV27 to TRBJ2-3; TRBD2 agrees at 12 bases. Germline values: CDR1 MNHEY, CDR2 SMNVEV (reference sequence). This CDR3 has 16 residues. The J segment lost 4 bases and the V segment lost 1 base, leaving 3 bases of the junction unmatched. CDR3 sequence reads: CASSLLLAGGPDTQYF. In DNA, the CDR3 is TGTGCCAGCAGTTTATTACTAGCGGGAGGCCCAGATACGCAGTATTTT.

Regarding this clone: Distinct nucleotide sequences in the sample also encode this CDR3. The chain joins TRBV6-5 to TRBJ2-7; TRBD2 matches at 8 bases. Germline assignment: CDR1 MNHEY and CDR2 SVGAGI. V lost 0 bases to trimming and J lost 2 bases; unmatched junction nucleotides: 3. The CDR3 runs 15 residues. CDR3 in DNA: TGTGCCAGCAGTTACTCTCGGGAGGGGCCCTACGAGCAGTACTTC. Translating gives CASSYSREGPYEQYF.

This chain joins TRBV5-4 and TRBJ2-1, with 10 bases lining up with TRBD2. The V and J ends lost 3 bases and 7 bases, in that order; junction bases with no gene match: 7. In germline, CDR1 is SGHNT, CDR2 YYREEE (reference sequence). This CDR3 has 15 residues. CDR3 in DNA: TGTGCCAGCAGCTGGCGGTCTAGCGGGAGAAATGAGCAGTTCTTC. This codes for CASSWRSSGRNEQFF.

This sequence joins TRBV5-1 and TRBJ1-4; TRBD1 aligns across 10 bases. Trimming removed 4 bases from V and 6 bases from J; junction bases left unmatched: 12. The CDR3 covers 17 residues. Germline loops: CDR1 SGHRS, CDR2 YFSETQ. CDR3 coding DNA: TGCGCCAGCAGCGGAAGTCCCGGGACAGGGGCGGATGAAAAACTGTTTTTT. Translation: CASSGSPGTGADEKLFF.

The V gene is TRBV5-1, the J gene TRBJ2-3; 8 bases agree with TRBD2. The CDR3 spans 15 residues. CDR1 and CDR2 from the germline V gene are SGHRS and YFSETQ. Trimming took 4 bases from V and 8 from J; bases not matched to a gene: 12. The CDR3 protein is CASSPGLVASRTQYF. CDR3 DNA sequence: TGCGCCAGCAGCCCGGGACTAGTCGCGAGTCGTACGCAGTATTTT.

The V call is TRBV10-3, the J call TRBJ1-1, with TRBD1 matching 7 bases. The V segment lost 4 bases and the J segment 5 bases; nucleotides outside the gene matches: 10. The CDR3 is 15 residues long. Germline values: CDR1 ENHRY, CDR2 SYGVKD. CDR3 coding DNA: TGTGCCATCAGTGGGGACAGAAATATCTTGACTGAAGCTTTCTTT. Translation: CAISGDRNILTEAFF.

This rearrangement joins TRBV5-5 to TRBJ2-2, with D perhaps TRBD2 (5 bases). Between the trimmed V and J ends, which lost 2 bases and 6 bases, there was a span of 17 bases. The CDR3 loop spans 16 amino acids. CDR1 SGHKS and CDR2 YYEKEE come from the germline V gene (reference sequence). CDR3 protein: CASSFGPGKMAGELFF. The CDR3 DNA reads as TGTGCCAGCAGCTTTGGGCCCGGGAAAATGGCCGGGGAGCTGTTTTTT.

The chain has TRBV5-1 and TRBJ2-1, with 7 nucleotides matching TRBD2. Germline CDR1 and CDR2: SGHRS and YFSETQ. V was pared by 1 base and J by 9 bases, with 13 bases of the junction left unmatched. The CDR3 contains 16 residues. The CDR3 DNA reads TGCGCCAGCAGCTTGCCCACTAGCGCGGGGAGTAGTGAGCAGTTCTTC. Translating gives CASSLPTSAGSSEQFF.

The chain combines TRBV7-8 with TRBJ2-1, with TRBD2 as a possible D gene (5 bases). Between the trimmed V and J ends, which lost 0 bases and 0 bases, there was a span of 18 bases. The CDR3 totals 19 residues. The germline CDR1 and CDR2 sequences are SGHVS and FQNEAQ. CDR3 protein: CASSLATEWTLSSYNEQFF. The CDR3 coding sequence is TGTGCCAGCAGCTTAGCGACTGAGTGGACTTTGAGCTCCTACAATGAGCAGTTCTTC.

The gene calls are TRBV6-6 and TRBJ1-1; 8 bases are a match to TRBD1. The CDR3 sequence is 16 residues long. V was clipped by 7 bases and J by 3 bases; unmatched bases: 13. The V gene's germline CDR1 is MNHNY and CDR2 SVGAGI (reference sequence). In nucleotides, the CDR3 is TGTGCCAGCACAAGGGGCAGGGGGCGCGGGGACACTGAAGCTTTCTTT. Translation gives CASTRGRGRGDTEAFF.

The chain has TRBV18 and TRBJ2-5, with D perhaps TRBD1 or TRBD2 (5 bases each). The CDR3 loop spans 13 amino acids. Trimming pared 2 bases from V and 5 bases from J, leaving 9 bases between. Germline values: CDR1 KGHSH, CDR2 LQKENI. The CDR3 DNA sequence: TGTGCCAGCTCACCAGAGGGGCAGGAGACCCAGTACTTC. Translation: CASSPEGQETQYF. The full variable domain, completed using reference TRBV18 and TRBJ2-5, is NAGVMQNPRHLVRRRGQEARLRCSPMKGHSHVYWYRQLPEEGLKFMVYLQKENIIDESGMPKERFSAEFPKEGPSILRIQQVVRGDSAAYFCASSPEGQETQYFGPGTRLLVL.

The V and J genes are TRBV6-6 and TRBJ2-1; D unresolved. CDR1 and CDR2 (germline): MNHNY, SVGAGI (reference sequence). The CDR3 covers 12 residues. V shed 6 bases and J shed 7 bases, with 10 bases lying between them. The DNA for the CDR3 is TGTGCCAGCAGCCCCAAGTGGAATGAGCAGTTCTTC. Its protein product is CASSPKWNEQFF.

The V call is TRBV6-1, the J call TRBJ2-6; no clear D gene. This CDR3 spans 14 amino acids. Germline V gives CDR1 MNHNS, CDR2 SASEGT. Between the trimmed V and J ends, which lost 9 bases and 0 bases, there was a span of 9 bases. The chain's CDR3 is CASRRTSGANVLTF. DNA for the CDR3: TGTGCCAGTAGACGGACCTCTGGGGCCAACGTCCTGACTTTC.

The chain joins TRBV6-5 to TRBJ2-4; D possibly uses TRBD1 or TRBD2 (5 bases each). Germline values: CDR1 MNHEY, CDR2 SVGAGI. The ends were cut back, 11 bases at V and 0 bases at J, with 14 bases in the middle. The CDR3 contains 14 residues. CDR3 nucleotides: TGTGCCTGGAGGACACCACTAGCCAAAAACATTCAGTACTTC. This translates into CAWRTPLAKNIQYF.

Notes on this clone: At the DNA level, this CDR3 is encoded by other sequences in the same sample as well. The J gene is TRBJ2-3, the V gene TRBV29-1; TRBD2 agrees at 7 bases. Per germline, CDR1 SQVTM and CDR2 ANQGSEA. The CDR3 totals 12 residues. In DNA form, the CDR3 reads TGCAGTGGGGGGGGTGGCACAGATACGCAGTATTTT. It is translated as CSGGGGTDTQYF.

The DNA of the CDR3 is TGCGCCAGCAGCTTCTCTAATCCAGCCTCCACTGAAGCTTTCTTT. This encodes CASSFSNPASTEAFF. The rearrangement joins TRBV5-1 to TRBJ1-1; D is ambiguous. The CDR3 runs 15 residues. CDR1 and CDR2 (germline): SGHRS, YFSETQ. V lost 2 bases and J 4 bases, leaving 15 bases between the germline ends.

The V gene is TRBV6-1, the J gene TRBJ2-4; D gene ambiguous. V was trimmed by 7 bases and J by 1 base, leaving 5 bases between them. Germline V gives CDR1 MNHNS, CDR2 SASEGT. The CDR3 has 12 amino acids. The CDR3 here is CASNRAKNIQYF. CDR3 coding DNA: TGTGCCAGCAACCGGGCCAAAAACATTCAGTACTTC.

The gene calls are TRBV18 and TRBJ2-1; no reliable D call. The CDR3 is made up of 14 amino acids. Germline-derived CDR1 and CDR2 are KGHSH and LQKENI. Trimming removed 3 bases from V and 5 bases from J, with 11 bases in between. The CDR3 DNA follows: TGTGCCAGCTCACCCTCGGGCATAAACAATGAGCAGTTCTTC. Protein product: CASSPSGINNEQFF.

This clone was seen only once. This chain links TRBV6-5 with TRBJ2-7; weak D call: TRBD2 (5 bases). CDR1 and CDR2 from the germline V gene are MNHEY and SVGAGI. V was cut by 7 bases and J by 2 bases, with 9 bases left in between. This CDR3 has 12 residues. The CDR3 spells CASTGSTYEQYF. For the CDR3, the DNA is TGTGCCAGCACGGGAAGCACCTACGAGCAGTACTTC.

CDR3 protein: CATSRDGGTSGNNEQFF. CDR3 in DNA: TGTGCCACCAGCAGAGATGGTGGGACTAGCGGGAACAATGAGCAGTTCTTC. The V and J genes are TRBV15 and TRBJ2-1, with TRBD2 identical over 13 bases. CDR1 and CDR2 (germline): LNHNV, YYDKDF (reference sequence). The CDR3 totals 17 residues. V gave up 0 bases and J gave up 5 bases; unmatched junction bases: 4.

The gene calls are TRBV28 and TRBJ2-6; D is perhaps TRBD1 (6 bases). The CDR3 totals 15 residues. Trimming stripped 6 bases from V and 1 base from J, with 10 bases between. Germline V gene data show CDR1 as MDHEN and CDR2 as SYDVKM. For the CDR3, the DNA is TGTGCCAGCAGCCAAAGGGGGTCTGGGGCCAACGTCCTGACTTTC. It is translated as CASSQRGSGANVLTF.

This chain connects TRBV4-2 to TRBJ2-3; D gene uncertain. Trimming removed 3 bases at V and 5 bases at J, with 9 bases between. CDR3 size: 13 residues. Germline assignment: CDR1 LGHNA and CDR2 YNFKEQ. The CDR3 sequence: CASSQSGEDTQYF. In DNA, the CDR3 is TGTGCCAGCAGCCAGTCTGGGGAAGATACGCAGTATTTT.

The chain carries TRBV2 and TRBJ2-2; TRBD2 matches 9 bases. The CDR3 has 15 residues. Germline V gene lookup returns CDR1 SNHLY and CDR2 FYNNEI. After removal of 7 bases from V and 6 bases from J, the junction contained 9 bases not matched to a gene. CDR3 protein: CASKEASGVSGELFF. DNA of the CDR3: TGTGCCAGCAAGGAGGCTAGCGGGGTTTCCGGGGAGCTGTTTTTT. The full variable domain, in which reference TRBV2 and TRBJ2-2 provide the parts outside the CDR3, is EPEVTQTPSHQVTQMGQEVILRCVPISNHLYFYWYRQILGQKVEFLVSFYNNEISEKSEIFDDQFSVERPDGSNFTLKIRSTKLEDSAMYFCASKEASGVSGELFFGEGSRLTVL.